A single sample gave rise to the 11 T cell receptor beta chains below, sequenced in a study of glioma-infiltrating T cells after dendritic cell vaccination. Time point described: after dendritic cell vaccination, including at tumor progression/relapse. The method was immunoSEQ multiplex PCR; TCRdb's version includes in-frame clones alone and lacks a portion of them. The data show about 63,000 clones, with about 84% seen just once and around 8.3% held by the top ten. The sample consisted of blood, taken after dendritic cell vaccination. The receptors shown here come from a human donor with glioblastoma.

To note about this clone: Other nucleotide sequences from this sample produce the same CDR3. The V call is TRBV13, the J call TRBJ2-1; 9 nucleotides align to TRBD2. This CDR3 spans 15 amino acids. V was clipped by 5 bases and J by 4 bases; unmatched bases: 6. Germline loops: CDR1 PRHDT, CDR2 FYEKMQ (reference sequence). In DNA form, the CDR3 reads TGTGCCAGCAGCCTGAGCGGGGGGCCTTACAATGAGCAGTTCTTC. Translating it yields CASSLSGGPYNEQFF.

This chain connects TRBV4-1 to TRBJ1-3, with TRBD1 as a possible D gene (6 bases). The V end lost 1 base, the J end lost 1 base, and 17 bases lay between the germline ends. The germline CDR1 and CDR2 sequences are MGHRA and YSYEKL. The CDR3 covers 18 residues. The CDR3 coding sequence is TGCGCCAGCAGCCAAGGGGCCAGGGGTCGAAGTTCTGGAAACACCATATATTTT. It is translated as CASSQGARGRSSGNTIYF.

This chain uses TRBV30 with TRBJ2-3, with D perhaps matching TRBD2 (6 bases). In germline, CDR1 is GTSNPN, CDR2 SVGIG (reference sequence). The CDR3 has 12 residues. Trimming pared 8 bases from V and 3 bases from J, leaving 12 bases between. The CDR3 nucleotides read TGTGCCCGGGGACTGGGGACAGATACGCAGTATTTT. This encodes CARGLGTDTQYF.

This chain links TRBV7-2 with TRBJ1-5, with 8 bases fitting TRBD1. Germline CDR1 SGHTA, CDR2 FQGNSA. This CDR3 spans 15 amino acids. The junction had 9 bases not matched to a gene; V was cut back by 5 bases and J by 6 bases. CDR3 bases: TGTGCCAGCAGCCCAGGGGGCCCATCGCGTCAGCCCCAGCATTTT. Its protein product is CASSPGGPSRQPQHF.

This chain links TRBV6-5 with TRBJ2-7; 9 bases line up with TRBD1. The CDR3 sequence is 15 residues long. The trim removed 5 bases at V and 7 bases at J, leaving 12 bases unmatched. From germline, CDR1 is MNHEY and CDR2 SVGAGI. CDR3: CASSRRDRETLEQYF. The CDR3 DNA follows: TGTGCCAGCAGTCGACGGGACAGGGAGACTCTTGAGCAGTACTTC.

This chain's CDR3 is CASSLDRGHAEAFF. In DNA form, the CDR3 reads TGTGCCAGCAGCTTGGACAGGGGGCACGCTGAAGCTTTCTTT. The chain carries TRBV7-9 and TRBJ1-1, with 11 nucleotides matching TRBD1. Germline V gene lookup returns CDR1 SEHNR and CDR2 FQNEAQ (reference sequence). V lost 3 bases, J lost 6 bases, and 3 bases stayed unmatched. The CDR3 runs to 14 residues.

The genes are TRBV19 and TRBJ2-6; TRBD1 agrees at 7 bases. The CDR3 contains 19 residues. V lost 2 bases, J lost 4 bases, and 14 bases stayed unmatched. Germline V gene sequence: CDR1 LNHDA, CDR2 SQIVND (reference sequence). The CDR3 bases are TGTGCCAGTAGTATAAGCGGCCTGGGACAGAGGCGGGGGGCCAACGTCCTGACTTTC. Translating gives CASSISGLGQRRGANVLTF.

This chain joins TRBV18 and TRBJ2-5; D may be TRBD2 (7 bases). CDR1 KGHSH and CDR2 LQKENI come from the germline V gene. Trimming took off 1 base at V and 0 bases at J, with 9 bases between the two ends. This CDR3 has 15 amino acids. The CDR3 DNA sequence: TGTGCCAGCTCACCACGAGGGGGGGACCAAGAGACCCAGTACTTC. Translating it yields CASSPRGGDQETQYF.

This chain uses TRBV7-2 with TRBJ2-3, with D tentatively TRBD1 (6 bases). This CDR3 has 15 residues. Per the germline V gene, CDR1 is SGHTA and CDR2 is FQGNSA. V gave up 5 bases and J gave up 0 bases, with 12 bases separating them. CDR3 in DNA: TGTGCCAGCAGCCCCAGGGGCAGGAGCACAGATACGCAGTATTTT. Its translation: CASSPRGRSTDTQYF.

This sequence joins TRBV5-8 and TRBJ2-7; possibly TRBD1 for D (5 bases). V was trimmed by 0 bases and J by 3 bases, leaving 7 bases between them. The CDR3 has 13 residues. CDR1 and CDR2 from the germline V gene are SGHTS and YDEGEE. The CDR3 loop is CASSLAQGYEQYF. The CDR3 DNA reads TGTGCCAGCAGCTTGGCCCAGGGCTACGAGCAGTACTTC.

The chain combines TRBV28 with TRBJ2-2, with D maybe TRBD1 (6 bases). The ends were cut back, 4 bases at V and 1 base at J, with 19 bases in the middle. The V gene's germline CDR1 is MDHEN and CDR2 SYDVKM. The CDR3 sequence is 18 residues long. CDR3 nucleotide sequence: TGTGCCAGCAGTTACCCCACAGGGCCTCGGGGGAACACCGGGGAGCTGTTTTTT. Amino acids: CASSYPTGPRGNTGELFF.